This passage covers 13 T cell receptor beta chains from one sample sequenced in a study of technical replicates of blood from several donors. TCRdb's table, derived via immunoSEQ multiplex PCR, lists solely in-frame clones and lacks some. This sample has around 89,000 clones, with about 94% found just once. Material: T cells isolated from PBMCs. The receptors were sampled from a human donor in good health.

V gene TRBV11-3 combines with J gene TRBJ2-7; 7 bases line up with TRBD2. Trimming took 2 bases from V and 5 from J; bases not matched to a gene: 9. CDR1 is SGHNT and CDR2 is YENEEA in the germline V gene. CDR3 length equals 15 residues. The DNA for the CDR3 is TGTGCCAGCAGCTTAAGGGCCGGGGGGTTGGACGAGCAGTACTTC. Translated: CASSLRAGGLDEQYF.

CDR3 region: CASSTLAHEQFF. The CDR3 DNA reads as TGTGCCAGCAGTACCTTAGCGCACGAGCAGTTCTTC. The genes are TRBV2 and TRBJ2-1; a possible D gene is TRBD2 (5 bases). V lost 5 bases, J lost 10 bases, and 12 bases lay in between. CDR1 and CDR2 (germline): SNHLY, FYNNEI. The CDR3 extends over 12 amino acids.

This clone was seen a handful of times. The V and J genes are TRBV7-9 and TRBJ1-2; no clear D. Trimming pared 2 bases from V and 0 bases from J, leaving 10 bases between. Germline CDR1 SEHNR, CDR2 FQNEAQ (reference sequence). The CDR3 contains 15 residues. CDR3 region: CASSLNQRANYGYTF. The CDR3 DNA follows: TGTGCCAGCAGCTTAAACCAGCGAGCTAACTATGGCTACACCTTC.

The chain is built from TRBV29-1 and TRBJ2-1; 8 nucleotides line up with TRBD2. The V segment lost 3 bases and the J segment 6 bases; nucleotides outside the gene matches: 4. Per germline, CDR1 SQVTM and CDR2 ANQGSEA. The CDR3 runs 13 residues. This CDR3 is CSVDGLAGNEQFF. In nucleotides, the CDR3 is TGCAGCGTTGACGGGCTAGCGGGCAATGAGCAGTTCTTC.

The J gene is TRBJ2-2, the V gene TRBV11-2, with 12 bases fitting TRBD2. The V gene end was trimmed by 1 base and the J gene end by 4 bases; junction bases not matched to a gene: 7. The length of the CDR3 is 18 residues. Germline CDR1 reads SGHAT; CDR2 reads FQNNGV. CDR3: CASSLGRGLAGSTGELFF. The CDR3, as DNA: TGTGCCAGCAGCTTAGGCCGGGGACTAGCGGGTTCCACCGGGGAGCTGTTTTTT.

This chain links TRBV4-2 with TRBJ2-2; 10 bases are a match to TRBD2. V was clipped by 1 base and J by 12 bases; unmatched bases: 8. Germline CDR1 and CDR2: LGHNA and YNFKEQ. The CDR3 is made up of 15 amino acids. The CDR3 nucleotides read TGTGCCAGCAGCCAAGGGCTAGCGGGGGAAGGGCAGCTGTTTTTT. It yields the protein CASSQGLAGEGQLFF.

The chain couples TRBV5-6 to TRBJ1-3, with 10 nucleotides matching TRBD1. The CDR3 has 14 amino acids. J gave up 7 bases and V 4 bases, and 5 bases lay outside the gene matches. CDR1 and CDR2 (germline): SGHDT, YYEEEE. This CDR3 reads CASSLGQGINTIYF. The CDR3, as DNA: TGTGCCAGCAGCCTGGGACAGGGGATCAACACCATATATTTT.

The J gene is TRBJ2-2, the V gene TRBV6-1, with D hard to call. V lost 5 bases and J 7 bases, leaving 8 bases between the germline ends. The germline V gene encodes CDR1 MNHNS and CDR2 SASEGT. The CDR3 runs 12 residues. The CDR3 protein is CASSQVYGELFF. The CDR3 DNA reads as TGTGCCAGCAGTCAGGTTTACGGGGAGCTGTTTTTT.

The rearrangement joins TRBV28 to TRBJ2-2; D is perhaps TRBD2 (5 bases). The length of the CDR3 is 12 residues. CDR1 is MDHEN and CDR2 is SYDVKM in the germline V gene. V lost 6 bases, J lost 8 bases, and 10 bases lay in between. The CDR3 sequence is CASSLDSGELFF. DNA for the CDR3: TGTGCCAGCAGCCTGGACTCGGGGGAGCTGTTTTTT.

This rearrangement joins TRBV6-5 to TRBJ2-5; unclear D gene. The CDR3 loop spans 13 amino acids. The ends were cut back, 4 bases at V and 5 bases at J, with 11 bases in the middle. The germline V gene has CDR1 MNHEY and CDR2 SVGAGI. The CDR3 coding sequence is TGTGCCAGCAGTTTGCCCGGGTCGGAGACCCAGTACTTC. As protein: CASSLPGSETQYF.

This clone was recorded a few times. The chain uses TRBV6-1 and TRBJ1-5; D gene ambiguous. V was pared by 1 base and J by 4 bases, with 11 bases between. This CDR3 region has 15 residues. Germline loops: CDR1 MNHNS, CDR2 SASEGT. CDR3 amino acids: CASSEVRAGNQPQHF. The CDR3 nucleotides read TGTGCCAGCAGTGAAGTTCGAGCGGGGAATCAGCCCCAGCATTTT.

The chain employs TRBV5-1 and TRBJ2-5; 11 positions agree with TRBD2. The trim removed 4 bases at V and 1 base at J, leaving 9 bases unmatched. This CDR3 contains 17 residues. Per the germline V gene, CDR1 is SGHRS and CDR2 is YFSETQ. The chain's CDR3 is CASSPLATSGGQETQYF. CDR3 sequence (DNA): TGCGCCAGCAGCCCCCTCGCCACTAGCGGGGGCCAAGAGACCCAGTACTTC.

The chain uses TRBV9 and TRBJ2-3; D not resolved. The length of the CDR3 is 13 residues. CDR1 and CDR2 from the germline V gene are SGDLS and YYNGEE. Trimming shortened V by 0 bases and J by 2 bases, and 4 bases separated the two germline ends. The CDR3 region has the DNA TGTGCCAGCAGCGTAGCCCTCACAGATACGCAGTATTTT. As protein: CASSVALTDTQYF.